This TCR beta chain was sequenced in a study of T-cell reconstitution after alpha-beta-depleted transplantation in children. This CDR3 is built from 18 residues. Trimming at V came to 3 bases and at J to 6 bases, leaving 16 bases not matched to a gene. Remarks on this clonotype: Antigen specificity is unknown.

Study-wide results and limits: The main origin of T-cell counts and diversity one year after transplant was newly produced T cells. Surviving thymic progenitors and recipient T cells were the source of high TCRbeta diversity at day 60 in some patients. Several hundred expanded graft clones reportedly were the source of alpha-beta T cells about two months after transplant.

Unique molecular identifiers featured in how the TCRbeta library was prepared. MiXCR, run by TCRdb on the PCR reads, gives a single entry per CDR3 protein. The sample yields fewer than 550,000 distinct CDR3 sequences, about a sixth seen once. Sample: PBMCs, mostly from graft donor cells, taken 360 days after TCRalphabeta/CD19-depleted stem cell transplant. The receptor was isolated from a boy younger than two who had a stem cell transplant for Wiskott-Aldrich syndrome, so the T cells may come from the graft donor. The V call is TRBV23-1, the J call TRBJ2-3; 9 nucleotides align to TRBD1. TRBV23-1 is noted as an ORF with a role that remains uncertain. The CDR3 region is CASSHSGQGLMVLDTQYF. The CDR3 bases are TGCGCCAGCAGTCATTCGGGACAGGGATTGATGGTTTTGGATACGCAGTATTTT.